This paragraph covers one T cell receptor (beta chain) sequence. Its antigen is as yet unknown. The data originate from a study of cytomegalovirus exposure and HLA in healthy donors. General observations from the study: Later work found most CMV-associated TCR beta chains apparently HLA-restricted.

The length of the CDR3 is 16 residues. The germline V and J ends were trimmed by 5 bases and 0 bases, with 14 bases remaining between them. CDR1 and CDR2 from the germline V gene are MDHEN and SYDVKM. This PCR relied on a set of 60 Vbeta primers and 13 Jbeta primers. Authors' analysis steps: A later analysis tallied approximately 80 million unique TCR beta chains, some 10 million of them shared. Clones were read by immunoSEQ multiplex PCR, and TCRdb kept only the in-frame ones, dropping some. V and J calls and clone size are those listed in that table; D and trimming were worked out from the DNA. The sample holds more than 100,000 clones; around 72% are singletons and the top ten take approximately 4%.

V is TRBV28 and J is TRBJ2-1; D is undetermined. Sequenced sample: PBMCs. The clonotype comes from a man over 45 in good health and CMV-seropositive. The DNA for the CDR3 is TGTGCCAGCAGTACTCCCTCAGCGCCCTCCTACAATGAGCAGTTCTTC. Translation gives CASSTPSAPSYNEQFF. Together with reference TRBV28 and TRBJ2-1, the CDR3 gives the full variable domain: DVKVTQSSRYLVKRTGEKVFLECVQDMDHENMFWYRQDPGLGLRLIYFSYDVKMKEKGDIPEGYSVSREKKERFSLILESASTNQTSMYLCASSTPSAPSYNEQFFGPGTRLTVL.